Sequencing of this T cell receptor (beta chain) was carried out in a study of cytomegalovirus exposure and HLA in healthy donors. Background on the study: A data release that came early held approximately 85 million unique TCRs from HLA-typed donors.

PCR was performed using 60 Vbeta and 13 Jbeta primers. Libraries were prepared by immunoSEQ multiplex PCR; TCRdb keeps only in-frame clonotypes and omits some of them. Altogether a few hundred thousand clones are present, 72% being singletons, with the ten largest covering under 3%. General study results and limits: As a later analysis showed, several of the most significant clusters appeared to be linked to common viral pathogens. Sequencing probably produced one cluster of sequence variants that were highly shared. A missense DCLRE1C variant was associated with V- and J-gene trimming of TCR beta chains in a later analysis, and an independent cohort replicated the association.

About this clone: The antigen is undetermined.

The CDR3 has 15 residues. After removal of 5 bases from V and 7 bases from J, the junction contained 10 bases not matched to a gene. CDR1 and CDR2 (germline): SGHVS, FNYEAQ. This clonotype was sampled from a female donor in good health and CMV-seronegative. The sample comprised PBMCs. V and J are TRBV7-6 and TRBJ2-1; 8 nucleotides align to TRBD2. Here the CDR3 DNA reads TGTGCCAGCAGCCCATGGGGGGCTAGCGGGAATGAGCAGTTCTTC. Protein product: CASSPWGASGNEQFF.